This paragraph reports one T cell receptor beta chain. Its antigen is not identified. The sample comes from a study of CD4+ T cells in melanoma. Findings and limits, study-wide: A reported correlation linked neoantigen-specific CD4+ T cells to CD8+, macrophage and B cell function.

The length of the CDR3 is 13 residues. V lost 7 bases and J 0 bases, leaving 12 bases between the germline ends. Germline V gene sequence: CDR1 GTSNPN, CDR2 SVGIG (reference sequence). TCRdb keeps only in-frame clones here, not all; method: immunoSEQ multiplex PCR. The table for this sample gives some 91 clones. This rearrangement joins TRBV30 to TRBJ1-2, with unresolved D. This TCR was recovered from a human donor with melanoma. Some clones in this sample may be carry-over from other donors' samples. Sample: a T cell line or clone, from whole sample or a sorted T cell fraction (not recorded which). CDR3 bases: TGTGCCTCCACCCCTGGGACTAACTATGGCTACACCTTC. Its protein is CASTPGTNYGYTF.